This T cell receptor beta chain was sequenced for a study of shared clonotypes between healthy human individuals. Findings and limits, study-wide: Relative to memory subsets, naive subsets generally showed larger estimated richness.

With regard to this clone: The antigen remains unidentified.

In the naive CD8 group, cells lacked CD45RO and were positively selected for CCR7, so terminally differentiated effector memory CD45RA+ cells were left out. Study donors comprised healthy, HIV-negative adults devoid of recent acute infection or vaccination. V was cut by 5 bases and J by 2 bases, with 9 bases left in between. From germline, CDR1 is SQVTM and CDR2 ANQGSEA. The CDR3 loop spans 12 amino acids. Genomic DNA from each subset was divided evenly over several immunoSEQ plates. Original methodology: Owing to the provision of junction-only sequences devoid of quality scores by immunoSEQ, filtering differed. Generated by immunoSEQ multiplex PCR, the TCRdb table keeps only in-frame clones and is missing some. V, J and clone size are those of that table, while D and trimming were read from the DNA. The data contain roughly 1,800,000 clones, approximately 95% of them singletons.

The clonotype originates from a man aged 18 to 30 in good health. Sequenced input: naive CD8+ T cells sorted from blood. The chain recombines TRBV29-1 with TRBJ1-1; perhaps TRBD1 as D (5 bases). CDR3: CSVFRANTEAFF. DNA for the CDR3: TGCAGCGTTTTCAGGGCTAACACTGAAGCTTTCTTT.